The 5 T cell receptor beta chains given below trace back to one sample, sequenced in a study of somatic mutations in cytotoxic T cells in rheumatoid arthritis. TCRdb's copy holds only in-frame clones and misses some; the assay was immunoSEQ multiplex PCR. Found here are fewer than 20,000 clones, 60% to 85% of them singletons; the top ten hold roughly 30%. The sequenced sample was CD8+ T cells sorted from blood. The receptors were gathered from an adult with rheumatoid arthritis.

The CDR3: CASSQGSGAGGYTF. CDR3 DNA sequence: TGCGCCAGCAGCCAAGGCTCCGGAGCCGGAGGCTACACCTTC. This chain joins TRBV4-1 and TRBJ1-2; D is unresolved. Germline assignment: CDR1 MGHRA and CDR2 YSYEKL. The CDR3 loop spans 14 amino acids. V was shortened by 1 base and J by 8 bases, with 14 bases between the two germline ends.

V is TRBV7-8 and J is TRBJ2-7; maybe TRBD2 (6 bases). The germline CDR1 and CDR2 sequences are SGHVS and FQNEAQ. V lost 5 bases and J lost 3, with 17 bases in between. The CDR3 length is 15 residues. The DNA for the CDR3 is TGTGCCAGCAGCCTGGAGGGCAGTTTGTACTACGAGCAGTACTTC. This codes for CASSLEGSLYYEQYF.

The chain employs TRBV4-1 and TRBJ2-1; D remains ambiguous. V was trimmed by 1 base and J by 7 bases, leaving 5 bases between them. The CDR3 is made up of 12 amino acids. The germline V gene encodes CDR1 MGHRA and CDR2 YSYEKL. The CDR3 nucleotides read TGCGCCAGCAGCCAAGTTTTAAATGAGCAGTTCTTC. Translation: CASSQVLNEQFF.

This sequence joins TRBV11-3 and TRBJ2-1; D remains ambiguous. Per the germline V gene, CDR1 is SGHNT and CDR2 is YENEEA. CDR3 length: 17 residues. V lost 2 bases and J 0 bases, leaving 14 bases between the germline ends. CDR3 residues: CASSLSPRESSYNEQFF. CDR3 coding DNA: TGTGCCAGCAGCTTATCCCCACGAGAAAGCTCCTACAATGAGCAGTTCTTC.

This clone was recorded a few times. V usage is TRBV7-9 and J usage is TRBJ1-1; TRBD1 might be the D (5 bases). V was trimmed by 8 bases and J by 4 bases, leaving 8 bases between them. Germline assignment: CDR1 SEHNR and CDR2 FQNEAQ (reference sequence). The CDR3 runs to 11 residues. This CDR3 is CASGGATEAFF. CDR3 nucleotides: TGTGCCAGCGGAGGGGCCACTGAAGCTTTCTTT.